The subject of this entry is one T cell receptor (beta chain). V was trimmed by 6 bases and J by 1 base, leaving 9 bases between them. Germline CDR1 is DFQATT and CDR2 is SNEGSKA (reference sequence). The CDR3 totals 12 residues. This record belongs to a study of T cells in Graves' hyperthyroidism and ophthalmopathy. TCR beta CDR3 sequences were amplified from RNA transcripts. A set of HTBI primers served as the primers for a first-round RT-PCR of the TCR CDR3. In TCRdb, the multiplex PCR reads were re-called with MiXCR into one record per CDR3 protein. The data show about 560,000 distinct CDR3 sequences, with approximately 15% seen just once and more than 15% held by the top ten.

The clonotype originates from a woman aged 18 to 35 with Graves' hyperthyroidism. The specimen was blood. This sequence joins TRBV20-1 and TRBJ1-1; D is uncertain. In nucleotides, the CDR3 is TGCAGTGCAAGTGGCACGAACACTGAAGCTTTCTTT. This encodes CSASGTNTEAFF.